Shown below are 22 T cell receptor beta chains from a single sample sequenced in a study of blood T cell repertoires in COVID-19. Only in-frame clones appear in the TCRdb table, and some are missing; sequencing was by immunoSEQ multiplex PCR. The sample lists approximately 57,000 clones, over 65% occurring once. The sequenced sample consisted of peripheral blood. The receptors originated from a man aged 40-49 years with active COVID-19.

This clone was observed once. The CDR3 bases are TGTGCCAGCAGTGAAGCCGGGCAGGGTACTCTCCAAAGGTACTTC. Its protein product is CASSEAGQGTLQRYF. This rearrangement joins TRBV6-1 to TRBJ2-7, with a weak D call TRBD1 (5 bases). The V end was cut by 0 bases, the J end by 12 bases, with 21 bases between. Germline lookup yields CDR1 MNHNS and CDR2 SASEGT. The CDR3 extends over 15 amino acids.

The chain carries TRBV25-1 and TRBJ2-3; tentative D call: TRBD1 (6 bases). The germline V gene encodes CDR1 MGHDK and CDR2 SYGVNS. V was trimmed by 6 bases and J by 0 bases, leaving 10 bases between them. The length of the CDR3 is 14 residues. CDR3 coding DNA: TGTGCCAGCAGACATACAGGGAGCACAGATACGCAGTATTTT. This sequence encodes CASRHTGSTDTQYF.

The V call is TRBV4-1, the J call TRBJ1-6; D is uncertain. The CDR3 runs 15 residues. Germline V gene lookup returns CDR1 MGHRA and CDR2 YSYEKL. Trimming took off 1 base at V and 6 bases at J, with 10 bases between the two ends. CDR3 sequence (DNA): TGCGCCAGCAGCCAAGCGGTTACGGTTAATTCACCCCTCCACTTT. Its translation: CASSQAVTVNSPLHF.

This chain links TRBV20-1 with TRBJ2-1; TRBD1 matches at 9 bases. CDR1 is DFQATT and CDR2 is SNEGSKA in the germline V gene (reference sequence). J gave up 15 bases and V 3 bases, and 18 bases lay outside the gene matches. This CDR3 region has 15 residues. The CDR3 spells CSASEWDRDASLRFF. The CDR3 DNA reads TGCAGTGCTAGTGAGTGGGACAGGGACGCGTCGCTAAGGTTCTTC.

The rearrangement joins TRBV30 to TRBJ2-2; 9 nucleotides agree with TRBD2. The CDR3 is 16 amino acids. Trimming cost V 1 base and J 1 base; bases outside gene matches: 4. Germline CDR1 is GTSNPN and CDR2 is SVGIG (reference sequence). CDR3 DNA: TGTGCCTGGAGTGCCCTACTAGCGGGGAACACCGGGGAGCTGTTTTTT. It yields the protein CAWSALLAGNTGELFF.

The chain carries TRBV10-1 and TRBJ2-1; D may be TRBD2 (6 bases). CDR1 and CDR2 from the germline V gene are WNHNN and SYGVQD (reference sequence). Trimming cost V 3 bases and J 8 bases, with 14 bases left between them. The CDR3 totals 14 residues. CDR3 loop: CASSDPTGVDEQFF. CDR3 coding DNA: TGCGCCAGCAGTGATCCTACGGGAGTGGATGAGCAGTTCTTC.

This chain uses TRBV18 with TRBJ1-3; perhaps TRBD1 as D (5 bases). The V gene lost 3 bases and the J gene lost 1 base, with 10 bases spanning the gap. The CDR3 contains 15 residues. Germline CDR1 is KGHSH and CDR2 is LQKENI. The CDR3 DNA reads TGTGCCAGCTCACCTACCAGACAGTCTGGAAACACCATATATTTT. Residues: CASSPTRQSGNTIYF.

The V and J genes are TRBV19 and TRBJ2-7, with 9 bases that match TRBD2. The germline CDR1 and CDR2 sequences are LNHDA and SQIVND (reference sequence). The CDR3 has 13 residues. The V and J ends lost 6 bases and 8 bases, in that order; junction bases with no gene match: 8. In DNA, the CDR3 is TGTGCCAGTAGCCCTCCGGGACTAGCAAAGCAGTACTTC. It specifies CASSPPGLAKQYF.

The chain is built from TRBV6-5 and TRBJ2-1; 11 nucleotides match TRBD2. The CDR3 totals 15 residues. The germline V gene has CDR1 MNHEY and CDR2 SVGAGI. Germline trimming cut 8 bases from V and 5 bases from J; bases unmatched to any gene: 8. CDR3 protein: CASGVAGGSHNEQFF. CDR3 nucleotides: TGTGCCAGCGGAGTAGCGGGAGGGAGTCACAATGAGCAGTTCTTC.

The genes are TRBV6-5 and TRBJ1-4; D is possibly TRBD1 (5 bases). With 6 bases removed from V and 7 bases from J, the gap between germline ends came to 15 bases. Germline-derived CDR1 and CDR2 are MNHEY and SVGAGI. The CDR3 loop spans 14 amino acids. The CDR3 spells CASRGGLEGEKLFF. The DNA of the CDR3 is TGTGCCAGCAGGGGGGGACTCGAGGGTGAAAAACTGTTTTTT.

V usage is TRBV28 and J usage is TRBJ2-7; perhaps TRBD2 as D (5 bases). The CDR3 is 17 residues long. Germline loops: CDR1 MDHEN, CDR2 SYDVKM. V lost 3 bases and J 3 bases, leaving 21 bases between the germline ends. The CDR3 protein is CASSFLPTTSSNYEQYF. In DNA form, the CDR3 reads TGTGCCAGCAGTTTTCTCCCTACCACTAGTTCCAACTACGAGCAGTACTTC.

The chain recombines TRBV27 with TRBJ2-1; 11 bases match TRBD2. In germline, CDR1 is MNHEY, CDR2 SMNVEV (reference sequence). This CDR3 region has 15 residues. V was clipped by 2 bases and J by 7 bases; unmatched bases: 4. The CDR3 DNA reads as TGTGCCAGCAGTTTAATAACTAGCGGGAGTAATGAGCAGTTCTTC. Protein sequence: CASSLITSGSNEQFF.

The rearrangement links TRBV7-9 to TRBJ1-1; D possibly corresponds to TRBD1 (6 bases). This CDR3 has 14 amino acids. The ends were cut back, 2 bases at V and 4 bases at J, with 11 bases in the middle. Germline assignment: CDR1 SEHNR and CDR2 FQNEAQ (reference sequence). The CDR3 loop reads CASSLQDRSTEAFF. For the CDR3, the DNA is TGTGCCAGCAGCTTACAAGACAGGTCCACTGAAGCTTTCTTT. Full variable domain (outside the CDR3, taken from reference TRBV7-9 and TRBJ1-1): DTGVSQNPRHKITKRGQNVTFRCDPISEHNRLYWYRQTLGQGPEFLTYFQNEAQLEKSRLLSDRFSAERPKGSFSTLEIQRTEQGDSAMYLCASSLQDRSTEAFFGQGTRLTVV.

The chain carries TRBV9 and TRBJ2-1, with 7 bases fitting TRBD2. Trimming removed 2 bases from V and 8 bases from J; junction bases left unmatched: 13. This CDR3 has 16 residues. CDR1 SGDLS and CDR2 YYNGEE come from the germline V gene. The CDR3 DNA is TGTGCCAGCAGCGTCGGTACGGGACGGGGGGTTTATGAGCAGTTCTTC. Its translation is CASSVGTGRGVYEQFF.

The chain combines TRBV15 with TRBJ2-2; 9 nucleotides agree with TRBD1. Germline values: CDR1 LNHNV, CDR2 YYDKDF (reference sequence). Trimming removed 0 bases from V and 7 bases from J; junction bases left unmatched: 3. The CDR3 runs to 15 residues. This chain's CDR3 is CATSRDGTGSGELFF. The CDR3, as DNA: TGTGCCACCAGCAGAGATGGGACAGGGAGCGGGGAGCTGTTTTTT.

This clone has just a few counts. The chain is built from TRBV28 and TRBJ2-7; perhaps TRBD2 as D (6 bases). Germline CDR1 MDHEN, CDR2 SYDVKM. This CDR3 is built from 14 residues. V shed 6 bases and J shed 0 bases, with 12 bases lying between them. DNA of the CDR3: TGTGCCAGCAGCCAGCCGGGGGTCTCCTACGAGCAGTACTTC. As protein: CASSQPGVSYEQYF.

V gene TRBV28 combines with J gene TRBJ1-3; 9 bases fit TRBD1. Germline trimming cut 6 bases from V and 8 bases from J; bases unmatched to any gene: 14. The CDR3 is made up of 16 amino acids. The germline V gene has CDR1 MDHEN and CDR2 SYDVKM. The chain's CDR3 is CASSTNRGQRSDTIYF. CDR3 nucleotides: TGTGCCAGCAGCACTAACAGGGGGCAACGGTCGGACACCATATATTTT.

This chain links TRBV11-2 with TRBJ2-1; D not certain. The CDR3 loop spans 13 amino acids. Germline V gene data show CDR1 as SGHAT and CDR2 as FQNNGV. V shed 1 base and J shed 10 bases, with 11 bases lying between them. For the CDR3, the DNA is TGTGCCAGCAGCTTAGGAGGTCAGTGGGAGCAGTTCTTC. Translated: CASSLGGQWEQFF.

The chain is built from TRBV10-1 and TRBJ1-5; perhaps TRBD1 as D (6 bases). The V end was cut by 3 bases, the J end by 0 bases, with 12 bases between. The CDR3 is 16 residues long. Germline values: CDR1 WNHNN, CDR2 SYGVQD (reference sequence). Written as DNA, the CDR3 is TGCGCCAGCAGTGATAGGGGGGGGGATAGCAATCAGCCCCAGCATTTT. Translating gives CASSDRGGDSNQPQHF.

CDR3 coding DNA: TGTGCCAGCAGCTTACAGGGCCGCCTCTCCTACAATGAGCAGTTCTTC. Encoded protein: CASSLQGRLSYNEQFF. The V call is TRBV27, the J call TRBJ2-1; weak D call: TRBD1 (6 bases). Trimming stripped 6 bases from V and 0 bases from J, with 15 bases between. The CDR3 has 16 residues. Per the germline V gene, CDR1 is MNHEY and CDR2 is SMNVEV (reference sequence).

This clone was seen just once. The gene calls are TRBV6-5 and TRBJ1-5, with 9 bases that match TRBD1. J gave up 5 bases and V 7 bases, and 3 bases lay outside the gene matches. The CDR3 has 13 residues. Germline CDR1 MNHEY, CDR2 SVGAGI. In nucleotides, the CDR3 is TGTGCCAGCATGGGACAGGGCCATCAGCCCCAGCATTTT. Its translation is CASMGQGHQPQHF.

This chain links TRBV6-4 with TRBJ2-3, with 7 nucleotides matching TRBD2. Germline CDR1 MRHNA, CDR2 SNTAGT. J gave up 3 bases and V 3 bases, and 3 bases lay outside the gene matches. The CDR3 has 14 residues. CDR3 protein: CASSELASTDTQYF. Written as DNA, the CDR3 is TGTGCCAGCAGTGAACTAGCGTCAACAGATACGCAGTATTTT.